This T cell receptor (beta chain) was captured in a study of identical twins' blood T cells. All three twin pairs grew up together with likely shared infections and vaccines. The germline V gene encodes CDR1 LGHDT and CDR2 YNNKEL (reference sequence). With 5 bases removed from V and 5 bases from J, the gap between germline ends came to 8 bases. This CDR3 comprises 12 residues. This clonotype was seen a handful of times. TCRdb reprocessed the 5' RACE reads via MiXCR and lists one record per CDR3 protein. This table has fewer than 450,000 distinct CDR3 sequences, about 28% appearing once. The source of this sequence is a woman between 18 and 50 years old in good health. V usage is TRBV3-1 and J usage is TRBJ2-3; D unresolved. The sample consisted of PBMCs. Here the CDR3 DNA reads TGTGCCAGCAGCTATAACAGAGATACGCAGTATTTT. Translating gives CASSYNRDTQYF.